This record looks at one T cell receptor beta chain sequence and its context. This sample was taken from a study of T cell responses to AZD1222 COVID-19 vaccine. Germline V gene data show CDR1 as LNHDA and CDR2 as SQIVND (reference sequence). Trimming left V 2 bases short and J 5 bases short, with 18 bases between. This CDR3 region has 16 residues. The protocol was immunoSEQ multiplex PCR, while the TCRdb copy is restricted to in-frame clones and leaves out a portion. The sample records 86,000 or so clones, 90% to 95% being singletons. Sequencing used peripheral blood, obtained 28 days after the second AZD1222 dose. The chain employs TRBV19 and TRBJ2-5, with D tentatively TRBD2 (5 bases). This receptor was taken from an adult who received the AZD1222 COVID-19 vaccine. The CDR3 loop is CASSISGRPEAETQYF. DNA for the CDR3: TGTGCCAGTAGTATAAGCGGCAGACCAGAGGCGGAGACCCAGTACTTC.